The 17 T cell receptor beta chains below come from one sample, sequenced in a study of cytomegalovirus exposure and HLA in healthy donors. Primers: 60 Vbeta forward and 13 Jbeta reverse. The assay was immunoSEQ multiplex PCR, and TCRdb's table has in-frame clones only and misses some. This table has more than 100,000 clones, 15% appearing once. Material for sequencing was PBMCs. Receptor source: a woman younger than 30 in good health and CMV-seronegative.

The gene calls are TRBV7-9 and TRBJ2-1; TRBD2 agrees at 10 bases. V was pared by 3 bases and J by 8 bases, with 7 bases of the junction left unmatched. CDR1 and CDR2 (germline): SEHNR, FQNEAQ (reference sequence). This CDR3 is built from 15 residues. CDR3: CASSFSSGSLDEQFF. DNA for the CDR3: TGTGCCAGCAGCTTCTCTAGCGGGAGTCTCGATGAGCAGTTCTTC.

This clone was picked up a small number of times. The rearrangement links TRBV21-1 to TRBJ2-1; the D call in the table, TRBD2, was not verified against the DNA. TRBV21-1 is classified as a pseudogene. The CDR3 has 15 residues. For the CDR3, the DNA is TGTGCCAGCACCCTCCAAGCGGGACTTTACAATGAGCAGTTCTTC. Its translation: CASTLQAGLYNEQFF.

The chain couples TRBV28 to TRBJ2-7; 7 nucleotides agree with TRBD2. The CDR3 runs 15 residues. Losses at the gene ends were 4 bases for V and 2 bases for J; bases not matched to a gene: 8. CDR1 is MDHEN, CDR2 SYDVKM, per germline. Here the CDR3 reads CASSSPGAGAYEQYF. The CDR3, as DNA: TGTGCCAGCAGTTCCCCAGGTGCGGGGGCCTACGAGCAGTACTTC. Full variable domain (rest looked up from reference TRBV28 and TRBJ2-7): DVKVTQSSRYLVKRTGEKVFLECVQDMDHENMFWYRQDPGLGLRLIYFSYDVKMKEKGDIPEGYSVSREKKERFSLILESASTNQTSMYLCASSSPGAGAYEQYFGPGTRLTVT.

This clone occurred a few times. J is TRBJ1-1 and V is TRBV6-1; tentatively, D is TRBD1 (5 bases). V gave up 7 bases and J gave up 4 bases, with 19 bases separating them. Germline V gene lookup returns CDR1 MNHNS and CDR2 SASEGT. The CDR3 contains 15 residues. Written as DNA, the CDR3 is TGTGCCAGCACCCAGGGAGGGTATAGCAGCACTGAAGCTTTCTTT. This gives the protein CASTQGGYSSTEAFF.

The chain combines TRBV5-4 with TRBJ2-1; 7 bases match TRBD2. This CDR3 has 15 residues. V shed 0 bases, J shed 10 bases, and the junction held 10 bases outside the gene matches. Per germline, CDR1 SGHNT and CDR2 YYREEE (reference sequence). As DNA, the CDR3 is TGTGCCAGCAGCTTGGGGGGAGGGCAGATAAGCGAGCAGTTCTTC. Its translation is CASSLGGGQISEQFF. Complete variable domain (other parts from reference TRBV5-4 and TRBJ2-1): ETGVTQSPTHLIKTRGQQVTLRCSSQSGHNTVSWYQQALGQGPQFIFQYYREEENGRGNFPPRFSGLQFPNYSSELNVNALELDDSALYLCASSLGGGQISEQFFGPGTRLTVL.

The V call is TRBV5-5, the J call TRBJ2-7; tentative D call: TRBD1 (5 bases). Deletions cut 1 base from V and 0 bases from J, with 8 bases between. CDR1 is SGHKS, CDR2 YYEKEE, per germline (reference sequence). CDR3 length equals 14 residues. The CDR3 DNA reads TGTGCCAGCAGCTTGTTAGGGGACTCCTACGAGCAGTACTTC. Encoded protein: CASSLLGDSYEQYF.

This clone was found a few times. CDR3 sequence reads: CASSQAGDYGYTF. The CDR3 nucleotides are TGCGCCAGCAGTCAGGCCGGGGACTATGGCTACACCTTC. The J gene is TRBJ1-2, the V gene TRBV5-1; D gene unclear. In germline, CDR1 is SGHRS, CDR2 YFSETQ. The V end lost 5 bases, the J end lost 3 bases, and 11 bases lay between the germline ends. The CDR3 runs to 13 residues.

This clone occurred a few times. J is TRBJ2-7 and V is TRBV27, with 11 bases matching TRBD1. V shed 6 bases and J 6 bases; nucleotides not matched to a gene: 7. The CDR3 length is 14 residues. CDR1 is MNHEY, CDR2 SMNVEV, per germline (reference sequence). The CDR3 reads CASRLGTGGGEQYF. CDR3 sequence (DNA): TGTGCCAGCAGACTCGGGACAGGGGGTGGCGAGCAGTACTTC.

This clone came up a few times. The chain combines TRBV5-1 with TRBJ1-3; D perhaps matches TRBD1 (5 bases). The germline gives CDR1 SGHRS, CDR2 YFSETQ. V was cut by 3 bases and J by 3 bases, with 7 bases left in between. This CDR3 contains 13 residues. The DNA for the CDR3 is TGCGCCAGCAGCTCTGACAGTGGAAACACCATATATTTT. Translated: CASSSDSGNTIYF. The full variable domain, its missing parts supplied by reference TRBV5-1 and TRBJ1-3, is KAGVTQTPRYLIKTRGQQVTLSCSPISGHRSVSWYQQTPGQGLQFLFEYFSETQRNKGNFPGRFSGRQFSNSRSEMNVSTLELGDSALYLCASSSDSGNTIYFGEGSWLTVV.

This clone was seen a handful of times. J is TRBJ2-2 and V is TRBV7-6; TRBD1 matches at 9 bases. Germline V gene lookup returns CDR1 SGHVS and CDR2 FNYEAQ. The V and J ends lost 10 bases and 6 bases, in that order; junction bases with no gene match: 15. The CDR3 contains 16 residues. CDR3 nucleotides: TGTGCCACCTCCTACAGGGGGCGCGGAGGGTCCGGGGAGCTGTTTTTT. Translated: CATSYRGRGGSGELFF.

The V call is TRBV2, the J call TRBJ2-1, with a weak D call TRBD2 (6 bases). Germline-derived CDR1 and CDR2 are SNHLY and FYNNEI. V was pared by 8 bases and J by 9 bases, with 17 bases between. This CDR3 spans 13 amino acids. The CDR3 loop reads CASRSGSLSEQFF. The CDR3, as DNA: TGTGCCAGCCGTTCCGGGAGCCTCTCTGAGCAGTTCTTC.

This clone has a handful of counts. V gene TRBV9 combines with J gene TRBJ1-2; D is undetermined. Germline V gene lookup returns CDR1 SGDLS and CDR2 YYNGEE. Deletions cut 1 base from V and 12 bases from J, with 7 bases between. The CDR3 contains 10 residues. DNA for the CDR3: TGTGCCAGCAGCGTACCAGAACACACCTTC. This codes for CASSVPEHTF.

This clone has only a few counts. The J gene is TRBJ2-3, the V gene TRBV9, with 11 bases aligning to TRBD2. After removal of 3 bases from V and 4 bases from J, the junction contained 7 bases not matched to a gene. This CDR3 spans 16 amino acids. CDR1 is SGDLS, CDR2 YYNGEE, per germline. CDR3 amino acids: CASSAIAGGPADTQYF. The CDR3 coding sequence is TGTGCCAGCAGCGCCATAGCGGGGGGGCCCGCAGATACGCAGTATTTT. Supplemented by reference TRBV9 and TRBJ2-3, the full variable domain reads DSGVTQTPKHLITATGQRVTLRCSPRSGDLSVYWYQQSLDQGLQFLIQYYNGEERAKGNILERFSAQQFPDLHSELNLSSLELGDSALYFCASSAIAGGPADTQYFGPGTRLTVL.

V gene TRBV30 combines with J gene TRBJ2-2; 7 nucleotides align to TRBD1. The ends lost 3 bases at V and 7 bases at J; junction bases unmatched: 2. Germline V CDR1 and CDR2: GTSNPN, SVGIG (reference sequence). The CDR3 covers 12 residues. The CDR3 DNA sequence: TGTGCCTGGAGCCAGGGGGACGGGGAGCTGTTTTTT. It translates to CAWSQGDGELFF.

This clone was picked up a small number of times. This chain joins TRBV6-1 and TRBJ2-4; a weak D match, TRBD1 (6 bases). The CDR3 extends over 23 amino acids. Germline V gene data show CDR1 as MNHNS and CDR2 as SASEGT. V was trimmed by 5 bases and J by 2 bases, leaving 37 bases between them. CDR3 region: CASSQDASWVDGTSFTPKNIQYF. CDR3 sequence (DNA): TGTGCCAGCAGTCAAGACGCTAGTTGGGTGGATGGGACATCCTTCACTCCCAAAAACATTCAGTACTTC.

This clone showed up just a few times. This rearrangement joins TRBV27 to TRBJ2-7; tentative D call: TRBD1 (6 bases). The CDR3 length is 14 residues. Deletions cut 2 bases from V and 2 bases from J, with 10 bases between. Germline-derived CDR1 and CDR2 are MNHEY and SMNVEV (reference sequence). DNA of the CDR3: TGTGCCAGCAGTTTACAGACAGGAACCTACGAGCAGTACTTC. Encoded protein: CASSLQTGTYEQYF.

Only a few counts were recorded for this clone. The V gene is TRBV7-2, the J gene TRBJ2-1, with no clear D. Between the trimmed V and J ends, which lost 5 bases and 12 bases, there was a span of 11 bases. Per the germline V gene, CDR1 is SGHTA and CDR2 is FQGNSA. This CDR3 has 11 residues. CDR3 sequence reads: CASSNGPGQFF. CDR3 nucleotide sequence: TGTGCCAGCAGCAATGGTCCAGGGCAGTTCTTC.